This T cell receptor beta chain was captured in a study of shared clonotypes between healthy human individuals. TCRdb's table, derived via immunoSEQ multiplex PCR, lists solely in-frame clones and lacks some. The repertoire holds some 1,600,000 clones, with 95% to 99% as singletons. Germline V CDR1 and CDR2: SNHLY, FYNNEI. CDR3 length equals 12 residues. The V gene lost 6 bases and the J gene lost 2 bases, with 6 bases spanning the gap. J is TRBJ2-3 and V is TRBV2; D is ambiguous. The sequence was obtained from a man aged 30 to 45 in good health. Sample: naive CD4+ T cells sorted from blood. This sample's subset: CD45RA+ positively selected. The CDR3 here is CASRITTDTQYF. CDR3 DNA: TGTGCCAGCAGAATAACCACAGATACGCAGTATTTT.